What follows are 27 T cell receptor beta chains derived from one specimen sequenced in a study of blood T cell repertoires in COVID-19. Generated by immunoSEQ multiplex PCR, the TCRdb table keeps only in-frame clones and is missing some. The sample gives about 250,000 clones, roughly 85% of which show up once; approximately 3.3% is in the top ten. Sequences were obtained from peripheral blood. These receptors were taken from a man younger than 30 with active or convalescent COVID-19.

This CDR3 is CASSSPFSRQRYNYGYTF. The CDR3, as DNA: TGTGCCAGCAGTTCTCCTTTTTCGCGGCAGCGATATAACTATGGCTACACCTTC. The rearrangement links TRBV28 to TRBJ1-2; no definite D call. Trimming took 4 bases from V and 1 from J, leaving 22 bases between them. Germline V CDR1 and CDR2: MDHEN, SYDVKM. The CDR3 length is 18 residues.

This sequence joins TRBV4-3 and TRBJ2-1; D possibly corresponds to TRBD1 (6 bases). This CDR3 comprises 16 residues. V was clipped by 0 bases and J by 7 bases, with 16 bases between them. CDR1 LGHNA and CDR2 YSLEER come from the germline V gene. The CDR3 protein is CASSQDGTRGGNEQFF. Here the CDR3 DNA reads TGCGCCAGCAGCCAAGATGGGACCAGGGGTGGAAATGAGCAGTTCTTC.

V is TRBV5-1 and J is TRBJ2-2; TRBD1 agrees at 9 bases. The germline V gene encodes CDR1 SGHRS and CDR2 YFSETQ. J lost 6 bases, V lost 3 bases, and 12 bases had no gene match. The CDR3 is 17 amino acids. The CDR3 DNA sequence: TGCGCCAGCAGCTCTCTCTTGACCGGGACAGGGTCCGGGGAGCTGTTTTTT. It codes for CASSSLLTGTGSGELFF.

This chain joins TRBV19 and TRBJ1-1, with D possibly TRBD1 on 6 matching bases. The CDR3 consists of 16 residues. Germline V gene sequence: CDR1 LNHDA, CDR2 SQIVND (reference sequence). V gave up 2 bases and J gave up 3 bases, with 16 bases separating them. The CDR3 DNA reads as TGTGCCAGTAGTATATCCCAAAGGGGGAAGGACACTGAAGCTTTCTTT. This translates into CASSISQRGKDTEAFF.

CDR3 in DNA: TGTGCCAGCAGTTTTCTATTTGAAGCTTTCTTT. This encodes CASSFLFEAFF. This sequence joins TRBV28 and TRBJ1-1; D unclear. Trimming removed 3 bases at V and 7 bases at J, with 6 bases between. This CDR3 contains 11 residues. Germline CDR1 is MDHEN and CDR2 is SYDVKM. The whole variable domain, filled in from reference TRBV28 and TRBJ1-1, reads DVKVTQSSRYLVKRTGEKVFLECVQDMDHENMFWYRQDPGLGLRLIYFSYDVKMKEKGDIPEGYSVSREKKERFSLILESASTNQTSMYLCASSFLFEAFFGQGTRLTVV.

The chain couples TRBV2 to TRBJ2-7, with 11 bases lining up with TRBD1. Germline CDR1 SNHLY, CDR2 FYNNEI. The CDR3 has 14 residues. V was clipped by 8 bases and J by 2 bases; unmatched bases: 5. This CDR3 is CASLEGQGAYEQYF. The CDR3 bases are TGTGCCAGCTTAGAGGGACAGGGGGCCTACGAGCAGTACTTC.

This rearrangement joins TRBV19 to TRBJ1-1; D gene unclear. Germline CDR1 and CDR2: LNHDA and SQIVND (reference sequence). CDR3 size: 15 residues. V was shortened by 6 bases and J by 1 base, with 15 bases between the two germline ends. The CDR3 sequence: CASSYSPEANTEAFF. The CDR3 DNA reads TGTGCCAGTAGCTACTCTCCCGAGGCGAACACTGAAGCTTTCTTT. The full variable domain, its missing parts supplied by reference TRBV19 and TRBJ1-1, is DGGITQSPKYLFRKEGQNVTLSCEQNLNHDAMYWYRQDPGQGLRLIYYSQIVNDFQKGDIAEGYSVSREKKESFPLTVTSAQKNPTAFYLCASSYSPEANTEAFFGQGTRLTVV.

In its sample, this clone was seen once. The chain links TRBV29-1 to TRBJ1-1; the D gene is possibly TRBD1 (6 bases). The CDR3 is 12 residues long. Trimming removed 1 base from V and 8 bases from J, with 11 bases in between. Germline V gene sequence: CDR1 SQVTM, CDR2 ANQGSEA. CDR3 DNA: TGCAGCGTTGAAGCAGGGGCAGGGGAAGCTTTCTTT. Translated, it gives CSVEAGAGEAFF.

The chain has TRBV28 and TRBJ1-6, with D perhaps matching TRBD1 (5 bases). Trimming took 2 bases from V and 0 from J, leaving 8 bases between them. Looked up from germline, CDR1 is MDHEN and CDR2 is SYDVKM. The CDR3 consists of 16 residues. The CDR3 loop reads CASSLPRGSYNSPLHF. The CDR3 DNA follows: TGTGCCAGCAGTTTACCTAGGGGCTCCTATAATTCACCCCTCCACTTT.

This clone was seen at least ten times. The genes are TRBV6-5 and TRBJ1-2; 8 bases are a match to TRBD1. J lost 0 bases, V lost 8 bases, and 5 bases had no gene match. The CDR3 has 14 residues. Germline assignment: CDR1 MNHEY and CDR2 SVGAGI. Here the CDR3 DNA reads TGTGCCAGCGGGGGGACAGGCTCTAACTATGGCTACACCTTC. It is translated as CASGGTGSNYGYTF.

CDR3 loop: CASNTHRGLPNTGELFF. The CDR3 DNA reads TGTGCCAGCAATACGCACAGGGGGCTACCGAACACCGGGGAGCTGTTTTTT. This rearrangement joins TRBV28 to TRBJ2-2, with TRBD1 matching 9 bases. CDR3 length: 17 residues. J lost 0 bases, V lost 7 bases, and 9 bases had no gene match. The germline CDR1 and CDR2 sequences are MDHEN and SYDVKM.

As DNA, the CDR3 is TGTGCCAGCACCGGGACAGGGGGAGGTAACTATGGCTACACCTTC. This codes for CASTGTGGGNYGYTF. The chain combines TRBV6-5 with TRBJ1-2, with 11 bases aligning to TRBD1. With V trimmed by 7 bases and J by 1 base, 5 bases remained unmatched. The CDR3 runs 15 residues. The germline gives CDR1 MNHEY, CDR2 SVGAGI.

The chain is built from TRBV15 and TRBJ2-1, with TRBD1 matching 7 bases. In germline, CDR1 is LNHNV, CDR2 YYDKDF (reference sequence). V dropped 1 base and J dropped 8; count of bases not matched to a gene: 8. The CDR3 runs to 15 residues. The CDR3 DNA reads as TGTGCCACCAGCAGAGTAGACAGGGAGTACGATGAGCAGTTCTTC. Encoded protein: CATSRVDREYDEQFF.

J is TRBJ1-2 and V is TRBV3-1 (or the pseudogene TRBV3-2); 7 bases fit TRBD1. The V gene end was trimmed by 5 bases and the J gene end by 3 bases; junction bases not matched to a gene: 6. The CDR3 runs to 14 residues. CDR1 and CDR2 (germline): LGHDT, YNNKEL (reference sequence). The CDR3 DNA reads TGTGCCAGCAGCTTACGGGACAGAGACTATGGCTACACCTTC. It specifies CASSLRDRDYGYTF.

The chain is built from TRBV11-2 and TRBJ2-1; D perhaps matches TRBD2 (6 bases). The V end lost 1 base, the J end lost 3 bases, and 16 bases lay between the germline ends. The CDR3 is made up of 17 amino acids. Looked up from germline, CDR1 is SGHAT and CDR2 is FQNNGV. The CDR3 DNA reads TGTGCCAGCAGCTTAGTGCCGGAGCGGGCTCTCTACAATGAGCAGTTCTTC. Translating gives CASSLVPERALYNEQFF.

The CDR3 bases are TGCGCCAGCAGCTTGGAAGGGGCAGGCAATCAGCCCCAGCATTTT. This translates into CASSLEGAGNQPQHF. The J gene is TRBJ1-5, the V gene TRBV5-1; D is perhaps TRBD1 (5 bases). The V gene's germline CDR1 is SGHRS and CDR2 YFSETQ. CDR3 length equals 15 residues. The V and J ends lost 0 bases and 2 bases respectively, with 9 bases between them.

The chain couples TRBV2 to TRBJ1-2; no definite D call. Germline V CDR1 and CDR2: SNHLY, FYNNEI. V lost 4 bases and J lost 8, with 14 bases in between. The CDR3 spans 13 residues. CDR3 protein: CASSVAVYGGYTF. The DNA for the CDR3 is TGTGCCAGCAGTGTGGCGGTTTATGGAGGCTACACCTTC.

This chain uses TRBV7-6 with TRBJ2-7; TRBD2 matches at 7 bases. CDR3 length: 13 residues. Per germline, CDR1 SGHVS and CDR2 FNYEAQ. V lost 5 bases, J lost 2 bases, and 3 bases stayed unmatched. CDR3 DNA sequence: TGTGCCAGCAGCCACGGGGGGACCTACGAGCAGTACTTC. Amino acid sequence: CASSHGGTYEQYF.

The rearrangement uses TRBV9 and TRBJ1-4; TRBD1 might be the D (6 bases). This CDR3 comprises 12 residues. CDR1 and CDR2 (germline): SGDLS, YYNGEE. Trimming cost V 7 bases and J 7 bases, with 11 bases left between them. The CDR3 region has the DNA TGTGCCAGCTCCGGGACAAGTGAAAAACTGTTTTTT. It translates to CASSGTSEKLFF.

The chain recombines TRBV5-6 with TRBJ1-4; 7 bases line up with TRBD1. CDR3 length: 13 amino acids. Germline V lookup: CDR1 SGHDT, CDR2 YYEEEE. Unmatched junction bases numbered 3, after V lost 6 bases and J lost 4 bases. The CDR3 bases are TGTGCCAGCACGGGACAGTATAATGAAAAACTGTTTTTT. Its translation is CASTGQYNEKLFF.

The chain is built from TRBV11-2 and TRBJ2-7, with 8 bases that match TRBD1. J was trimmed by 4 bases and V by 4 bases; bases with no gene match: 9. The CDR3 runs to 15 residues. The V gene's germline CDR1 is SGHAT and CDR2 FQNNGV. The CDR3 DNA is TGTGCCAGCAGCTCTACCTCCGGGACAGGATACGAGCAGTACTTC. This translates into CASSSTSGTGYEQYF.

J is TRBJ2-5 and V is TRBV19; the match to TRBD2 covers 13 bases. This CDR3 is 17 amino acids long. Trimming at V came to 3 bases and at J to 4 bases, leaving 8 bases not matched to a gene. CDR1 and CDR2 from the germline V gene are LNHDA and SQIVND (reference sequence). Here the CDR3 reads CASSMILAGGEGETQYF. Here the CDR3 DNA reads TGTGCCAGTAGTATGATACTAGCGGGAGGGGAAGGAGAGACCCAGTACTTC. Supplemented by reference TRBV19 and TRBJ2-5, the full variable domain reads DGGITQSPKYLFRKEGQNVTLSCEQNLNHDAMYWYRQDPGQGLRLIYYSQIVNDFQKGDIAEGYSVSREKKESFPLTVTSAQKNPTAFYLCASSMILAGGEGETQYFGPGTRLLVL.

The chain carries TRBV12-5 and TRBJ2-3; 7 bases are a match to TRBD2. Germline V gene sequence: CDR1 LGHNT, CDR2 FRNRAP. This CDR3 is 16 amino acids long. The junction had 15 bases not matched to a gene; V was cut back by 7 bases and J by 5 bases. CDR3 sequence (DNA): TGTGCTAGTGTGGGTCTTAGCGGGCGGTTTGTAGATACGCAGTATTTT. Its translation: CASVGLSGRFVDTQYF.

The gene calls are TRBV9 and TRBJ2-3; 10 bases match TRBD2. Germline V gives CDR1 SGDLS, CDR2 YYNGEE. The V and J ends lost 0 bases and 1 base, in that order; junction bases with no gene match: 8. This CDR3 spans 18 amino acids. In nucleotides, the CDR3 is TGTGCCAGCAGCGTAGCGAGGAGCGGGGGGGCCGGCACAGATACGCAGTATTTT. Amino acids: CASSVARSGGAGTDTQYF.

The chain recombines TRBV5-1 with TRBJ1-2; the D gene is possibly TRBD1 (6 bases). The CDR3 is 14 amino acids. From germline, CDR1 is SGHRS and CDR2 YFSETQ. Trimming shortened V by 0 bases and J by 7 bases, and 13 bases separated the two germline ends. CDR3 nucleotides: TGCGCCAGCAGCTTGGACGGGGGGCGGGCTGGCTACACCTTC. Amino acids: CASSLDGGRAGYTF.

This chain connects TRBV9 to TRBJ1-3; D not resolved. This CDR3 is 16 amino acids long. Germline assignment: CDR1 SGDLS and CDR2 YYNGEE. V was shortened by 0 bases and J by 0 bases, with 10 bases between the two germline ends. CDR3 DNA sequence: TGTGCCAGCAGCGTAGCATCAGGTTTCTCTGGAAACACCATATATTTT. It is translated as CASSVASGFSGNTIYF.

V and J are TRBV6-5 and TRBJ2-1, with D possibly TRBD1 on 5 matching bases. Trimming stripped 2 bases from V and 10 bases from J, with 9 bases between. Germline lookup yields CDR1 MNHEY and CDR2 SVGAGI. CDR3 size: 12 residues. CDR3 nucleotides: TGTGCCAGCAGTTACAATGACAGAGAGCAGTTCTTC. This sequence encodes CASSYNDREQFF.